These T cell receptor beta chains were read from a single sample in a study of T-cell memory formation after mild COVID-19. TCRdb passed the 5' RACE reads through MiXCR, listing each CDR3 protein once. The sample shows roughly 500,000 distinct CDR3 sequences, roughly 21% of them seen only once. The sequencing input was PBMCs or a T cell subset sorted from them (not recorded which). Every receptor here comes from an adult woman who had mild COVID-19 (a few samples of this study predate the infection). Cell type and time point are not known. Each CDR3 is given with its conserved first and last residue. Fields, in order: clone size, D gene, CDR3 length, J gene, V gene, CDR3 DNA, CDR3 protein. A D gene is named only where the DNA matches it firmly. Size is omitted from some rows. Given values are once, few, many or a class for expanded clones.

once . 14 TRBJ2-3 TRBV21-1 TGTGCCAGCAGCCGCCGGACAGGACCCTATACGCAGTATTTT CASSRRTGPYTQYF
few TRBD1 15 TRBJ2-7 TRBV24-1 TGTGCCACCAGTCTCGACAGGGGGTTGGAGTACGAGCAGTACTTC CATSLDRGLEYEQYF
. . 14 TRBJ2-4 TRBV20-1 TGCAGTGCTAGAGTAGGGGAACCCAAAAACATTCAGTACTTC CSARVGEPKNIQYF
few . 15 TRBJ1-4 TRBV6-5 TGTGCCAGCAGCCTCAAAGCCCCAGTTAATGAAAAACTGTTTTTT CASSLKAPVNEKLFF
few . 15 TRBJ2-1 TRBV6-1 TGTGCCAGCAAGCCCCAGGGGTTTAGGGATAATGAGCAGTTCTTC CASKPQGFRDNEQFF
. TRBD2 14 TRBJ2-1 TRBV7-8 TGTGCCAGCAGCTCGTTACTAGCGGGGGATGAGCAGTTCTTC CASSSLLAGDEQFF
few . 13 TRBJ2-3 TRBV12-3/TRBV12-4 TGTGCCAGCAGTCACAGGGCCGCAGATACGCAGTATTTT CASSHRAADTQYF
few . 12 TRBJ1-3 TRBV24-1 TGTGCCACCAGTGAAGGCGGAAACACCATATATTTT CATSEGGNTIYF
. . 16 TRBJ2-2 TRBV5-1 TGCGCCAGCAGCTTGCTCCAGGGGAGGAACACCGGGGAGCTGTTTTTT CASSLLQGRNTGELFF
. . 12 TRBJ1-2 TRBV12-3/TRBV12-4 TGTGCCAGCAGTTTCGGTGCGGATGGCTACACCTTC CASSFGADGYTF
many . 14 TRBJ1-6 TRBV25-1 TGTGCCAGCAGTGCTGGATCCGGTAATTCACCCCTCCACTTT CASSAGSGNSPLHF